This T cell receptor beta chain was sequenced for a study of pediatric ulcerative colitis. Study-level results: Rectal pinch biopsies may have included blood-derived T cells, especially in patients with overt colitis. In rectum, acute severe colitis had expanded clones and less diversity. Ulcerative colitis patients shared more blood-rectal clones than controls.

Sequencing used immunoSEQ multiplex PCR; TCRdb keeps in-frame clones, though not all of them. The table has roughly 49,000 clones, 60% to 85% seen once. In regard to this clone: Its antigen is unidentified.

Germline CDR1 reads SGHRS; CDR2 reads YFSETQ. CDR3 length equals 17 residues. Trimming shortened V by 4 bases and J by 0 bases, and 17 bases separated the two germline ends. One to two pinch biopsies were taken from the rectum during colonoscopy. The sample consisted of gut tissue. The rearrangement links TRBV5-1 to TRBJ2-1; D may be TRBD1 or TRBD2 (5 bases each). The receptor was isolated from a girl aged 5-17 years with moderate ulcerative colitis. The CDR3 region is CASSPSGTPSSYNEQFF. As DNA, the CDR3 is TGCGCCAGCAGCCCCAGTGGGACCCCGAGCTCCTACAATGAGCAGTTCTTC.